This TCR beta chain was found in a study of graft-versus-host responses after intestinal transplantation. The CDR3 length is 12 residues. The V gene lost 1 base and the J gene lost 10 bases, with 9 bases spanning the gap. Germline assignment: CDR1 SGHRS and CDR2 YFSETQ. The protocol was immunoSEQ multiplex PCR, while the TCRdb copy is restricted to in-frame clones and leaves out a portion. Here the sample spans more than 90,000 clones, roughly 91% being singletons. This clone was counted a single time. Its cognate antigen is unknown. The chain carries TRBV5-1 and TRBJ2-1, with D unresolved. This specimen consisted of unstimulated CD8+ T cells sorted from spleen or lymph node cells, obtained before intestinal transplant. This receptor was identified in a human donor who received an intestinal transplant. The CDR3 protein is CASSLPGSEQFF. The CDR3 coding sequence is TGCGCCAGCAGCTTGCCCGGTTCCGAGCAGTTCTTC.